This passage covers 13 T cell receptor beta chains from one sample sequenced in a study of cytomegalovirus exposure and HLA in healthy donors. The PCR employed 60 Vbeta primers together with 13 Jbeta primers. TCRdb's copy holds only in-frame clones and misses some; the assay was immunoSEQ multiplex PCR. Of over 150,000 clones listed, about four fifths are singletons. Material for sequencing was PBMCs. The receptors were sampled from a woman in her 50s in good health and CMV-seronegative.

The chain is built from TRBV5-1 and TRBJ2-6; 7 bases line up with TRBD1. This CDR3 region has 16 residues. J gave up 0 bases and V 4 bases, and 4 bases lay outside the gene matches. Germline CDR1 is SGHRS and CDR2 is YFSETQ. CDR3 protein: CASSTDRASGANVLTF. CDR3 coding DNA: TGCGCCAGCAGCACTGACAGGGCCTCTGGGGCCAACGTCCTGACTTTC.

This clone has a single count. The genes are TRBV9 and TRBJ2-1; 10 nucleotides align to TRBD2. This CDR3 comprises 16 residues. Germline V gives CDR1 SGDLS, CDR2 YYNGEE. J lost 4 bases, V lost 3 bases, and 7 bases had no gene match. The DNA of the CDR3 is TGTGCCAGCAGCGCCCCGGGACTAGCGCTTTACAATGAGCAGTTCTTC. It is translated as CASSAPGLALYNEQFF.

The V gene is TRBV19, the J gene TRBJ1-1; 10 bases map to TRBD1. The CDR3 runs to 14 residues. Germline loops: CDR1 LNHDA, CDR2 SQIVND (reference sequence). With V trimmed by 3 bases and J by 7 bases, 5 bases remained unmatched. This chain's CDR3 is CASSMRDRGGEAFF. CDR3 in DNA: TGTGCCAGTAGTATGCGGGACAGGGGCGGTGAAGCTTTCTTT.

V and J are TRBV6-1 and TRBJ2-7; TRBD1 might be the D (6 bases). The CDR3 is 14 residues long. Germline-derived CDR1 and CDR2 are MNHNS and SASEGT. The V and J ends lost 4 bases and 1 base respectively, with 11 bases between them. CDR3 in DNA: TGTGCCAGCAGTGGAGGGACATTTTCCTACGAGCAGTACTTC. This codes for CASSGGTFSYEQYF.

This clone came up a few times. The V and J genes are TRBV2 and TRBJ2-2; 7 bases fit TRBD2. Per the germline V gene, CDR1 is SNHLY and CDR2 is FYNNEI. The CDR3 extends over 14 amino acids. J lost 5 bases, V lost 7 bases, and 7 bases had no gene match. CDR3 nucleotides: TGTGCCAGCATTGGCGGGAGATCGACCGGGGAGCTGTTTTTT. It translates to CASIGGRSTGELFF.

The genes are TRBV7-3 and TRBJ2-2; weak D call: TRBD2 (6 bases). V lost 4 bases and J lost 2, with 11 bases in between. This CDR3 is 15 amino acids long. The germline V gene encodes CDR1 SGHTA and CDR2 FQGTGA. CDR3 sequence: CASSSKGLNTGELFF. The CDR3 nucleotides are TGTGCCAGCAGCTCCAAGGGACTTAACACCGGGGAGCTGTTTTTT.

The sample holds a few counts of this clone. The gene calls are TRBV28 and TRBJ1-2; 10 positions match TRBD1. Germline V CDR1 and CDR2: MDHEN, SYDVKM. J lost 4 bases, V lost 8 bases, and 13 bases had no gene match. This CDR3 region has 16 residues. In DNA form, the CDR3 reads TGTGCCAGCGGAGTCGTACGGACAGGGGGATCCTATGGCTACACCTTC. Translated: CASGVVRTGGSYGYTF.

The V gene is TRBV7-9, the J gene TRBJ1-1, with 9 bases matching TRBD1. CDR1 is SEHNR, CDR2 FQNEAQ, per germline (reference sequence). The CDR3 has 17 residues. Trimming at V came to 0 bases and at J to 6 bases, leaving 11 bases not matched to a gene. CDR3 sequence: CASSLARGTGYSSEAFF. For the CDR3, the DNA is TGTGCCAGCAGCTTAGCGAGGGGGACAGGGTATAGCTCTGAAGCTTTCTTT.

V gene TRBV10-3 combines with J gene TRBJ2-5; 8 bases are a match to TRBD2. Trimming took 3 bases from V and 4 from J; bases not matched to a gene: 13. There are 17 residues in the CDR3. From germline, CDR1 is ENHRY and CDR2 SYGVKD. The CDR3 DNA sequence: TGTGCCATCAGTGATCCAATACTAGCGGCAAAAGGAGAGACCCAGTACTTC. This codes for CAISDPILAAKGETQYF.

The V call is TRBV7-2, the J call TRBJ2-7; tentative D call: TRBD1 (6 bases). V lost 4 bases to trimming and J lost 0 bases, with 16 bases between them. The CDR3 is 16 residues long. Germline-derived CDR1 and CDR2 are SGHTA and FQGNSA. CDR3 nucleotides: TGTGCCAGCAGCTCATACTCCGTGGACAGCTCCTACGAGCAGTACTTC. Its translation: CASSSYSVDSSYEQYF.

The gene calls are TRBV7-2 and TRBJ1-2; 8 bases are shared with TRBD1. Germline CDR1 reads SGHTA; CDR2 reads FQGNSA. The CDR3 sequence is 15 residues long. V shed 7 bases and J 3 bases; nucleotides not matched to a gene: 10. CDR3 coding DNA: TGTGCCAGCACCCCCACGACAGGGGCAGACTATGGCTACACCTTC. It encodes CASTPTTGADYGYTF.

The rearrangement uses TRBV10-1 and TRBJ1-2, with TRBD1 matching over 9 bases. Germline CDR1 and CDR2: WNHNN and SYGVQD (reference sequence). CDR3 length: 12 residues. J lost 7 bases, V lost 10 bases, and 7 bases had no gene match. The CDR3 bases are TGCGCCACCGGAGGACAGGGGATTGGCTACACCTTC. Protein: CATGGQGIGYTF.

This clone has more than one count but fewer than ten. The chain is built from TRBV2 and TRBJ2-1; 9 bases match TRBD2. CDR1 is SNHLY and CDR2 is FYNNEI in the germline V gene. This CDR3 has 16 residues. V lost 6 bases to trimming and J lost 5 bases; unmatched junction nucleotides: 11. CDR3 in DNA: TGTGCCAGCAGGCTGGGACTAGCTACCTTTAACAATGAGCAGTTCTTC. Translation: CASRLGLATFNNEQFF. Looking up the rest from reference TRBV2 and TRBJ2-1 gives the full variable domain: EPEVTQTPSHQVTQMGQEVILRCVPISNHLYFYWYRQILGQKVEFLVSFYNNEISEKSEIFDDQFSVERPDGSNFTLKIRSTKLEDSAMYFCASRLGLATFNNEQFFGPGTRLTVL.